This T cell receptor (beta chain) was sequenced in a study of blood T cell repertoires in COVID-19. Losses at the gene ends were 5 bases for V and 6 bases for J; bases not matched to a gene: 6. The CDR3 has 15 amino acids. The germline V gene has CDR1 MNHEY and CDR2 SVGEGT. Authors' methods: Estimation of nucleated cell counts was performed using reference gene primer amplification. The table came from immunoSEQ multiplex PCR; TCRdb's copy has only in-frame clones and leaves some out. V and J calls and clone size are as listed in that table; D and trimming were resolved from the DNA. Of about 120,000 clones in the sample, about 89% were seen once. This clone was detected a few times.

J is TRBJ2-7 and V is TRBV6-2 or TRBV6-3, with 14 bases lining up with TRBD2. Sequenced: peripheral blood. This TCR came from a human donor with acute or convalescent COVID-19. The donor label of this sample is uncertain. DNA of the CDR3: TGTGCCAGCAGTAAGGGACTAGCGGGAGTAAGCGAGCAGTACTTC. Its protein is CASSKGLAGVSEQYF.